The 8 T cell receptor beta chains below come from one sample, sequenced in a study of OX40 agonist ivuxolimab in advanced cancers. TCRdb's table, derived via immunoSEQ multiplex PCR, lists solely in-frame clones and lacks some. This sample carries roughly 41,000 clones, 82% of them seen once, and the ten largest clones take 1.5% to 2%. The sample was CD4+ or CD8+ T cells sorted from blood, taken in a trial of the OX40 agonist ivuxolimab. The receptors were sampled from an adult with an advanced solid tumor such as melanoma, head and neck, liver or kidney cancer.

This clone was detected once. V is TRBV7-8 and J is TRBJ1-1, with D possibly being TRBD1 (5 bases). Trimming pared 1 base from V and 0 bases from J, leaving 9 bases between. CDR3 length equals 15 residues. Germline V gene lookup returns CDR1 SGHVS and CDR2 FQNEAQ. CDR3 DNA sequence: TGTGCCAGCAGCTTAGGAGGGACGGTGAACACTGAAGCTTTCTTT. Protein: CASSLGGTVNTEAFF.

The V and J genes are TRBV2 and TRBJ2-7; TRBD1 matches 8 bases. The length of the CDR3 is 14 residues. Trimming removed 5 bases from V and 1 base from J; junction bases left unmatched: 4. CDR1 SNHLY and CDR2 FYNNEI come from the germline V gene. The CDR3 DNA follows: TGTGCCAGCAGTCGGGACAGGTCTTCCTACGAGCAGTACTTC. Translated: CASSRDRSSYEQYF. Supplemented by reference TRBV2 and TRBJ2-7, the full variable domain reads EPEVTQTPSHQVTQMGQEVILRCVPISNHLYFYWYRQILGQKVEFLVSFYNNEISEKSEIFDDQFSVERPDGSNFTLKIRSTKLEDSAMYFCASSRDRSSYEQYFGPGTRLTVT.

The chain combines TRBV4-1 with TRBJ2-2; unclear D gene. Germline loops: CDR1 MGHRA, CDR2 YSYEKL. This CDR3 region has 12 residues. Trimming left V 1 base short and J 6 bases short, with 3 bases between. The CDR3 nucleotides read TGCGCCAGCAGCCAAGGTCCCGGGGAGCTGTTTTTT. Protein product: CASSQGPGELFF.

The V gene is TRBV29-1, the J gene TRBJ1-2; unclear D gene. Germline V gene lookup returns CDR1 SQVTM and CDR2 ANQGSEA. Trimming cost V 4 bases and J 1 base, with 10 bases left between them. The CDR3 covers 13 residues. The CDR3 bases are TGCAGCGTTGGCGGGCAGGTTAACTATGGCTACACCTTC. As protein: CSVGGQVNYGYTF.

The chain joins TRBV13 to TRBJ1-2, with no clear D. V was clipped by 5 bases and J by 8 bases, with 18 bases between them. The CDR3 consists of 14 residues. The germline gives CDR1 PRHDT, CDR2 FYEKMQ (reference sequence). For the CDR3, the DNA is TGTGCCAGCAGCGACCGAACGGGAAGGCGCGGCTACACCTTC. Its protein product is CASSDRTGRRGYTF.

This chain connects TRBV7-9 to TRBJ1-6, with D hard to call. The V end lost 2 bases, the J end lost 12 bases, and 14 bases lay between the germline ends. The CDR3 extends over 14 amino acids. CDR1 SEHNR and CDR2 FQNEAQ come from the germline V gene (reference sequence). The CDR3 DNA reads TGTGCCAGCAGCTTAAGTCGAAGGGAGTTACCCCTCCACTTT. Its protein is CASSLSRRELPLHF.

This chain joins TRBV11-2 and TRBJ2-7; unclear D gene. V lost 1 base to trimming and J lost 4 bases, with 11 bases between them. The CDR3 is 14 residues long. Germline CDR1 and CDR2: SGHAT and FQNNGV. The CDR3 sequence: CASSLGVRIYEQYF. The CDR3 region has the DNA TGTGCCAGCAGCTTAGGGGTCCGGATTTACGAGCAGTACTTC.

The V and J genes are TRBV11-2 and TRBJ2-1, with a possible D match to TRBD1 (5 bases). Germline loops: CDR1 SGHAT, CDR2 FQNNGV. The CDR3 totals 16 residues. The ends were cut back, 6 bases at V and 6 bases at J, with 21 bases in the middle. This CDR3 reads CASSWQGTSSRNEQFF. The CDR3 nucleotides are TGTGCCAGCAGTTGGCAGGGAACCTCTTCCCGCAATGAGCAGTTCTTC.